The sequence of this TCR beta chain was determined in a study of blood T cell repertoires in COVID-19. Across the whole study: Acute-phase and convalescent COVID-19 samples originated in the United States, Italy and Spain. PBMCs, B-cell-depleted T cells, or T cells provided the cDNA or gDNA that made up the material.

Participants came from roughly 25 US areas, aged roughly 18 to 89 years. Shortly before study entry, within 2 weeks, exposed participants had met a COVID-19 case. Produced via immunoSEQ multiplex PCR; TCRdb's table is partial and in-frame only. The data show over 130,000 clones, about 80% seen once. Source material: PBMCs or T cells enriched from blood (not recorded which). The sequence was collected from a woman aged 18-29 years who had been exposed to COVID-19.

In DNA, the CDR3 is TGTGCCAGTTCCACAGGGGGCGAAGAGCAGTTCTTC. This codes for CASSTGGEEQFF. The chain recombines TRBV2 with TRBJ2-1; 9 bases agree with TRBD1. The CDR3 covers 12 residues. Germline CDR1 SNHLY, CDR2 FYNNEI. The junction had 7 bases not matched to a gene; V was cut back by 9 bases and J by 10 bases.